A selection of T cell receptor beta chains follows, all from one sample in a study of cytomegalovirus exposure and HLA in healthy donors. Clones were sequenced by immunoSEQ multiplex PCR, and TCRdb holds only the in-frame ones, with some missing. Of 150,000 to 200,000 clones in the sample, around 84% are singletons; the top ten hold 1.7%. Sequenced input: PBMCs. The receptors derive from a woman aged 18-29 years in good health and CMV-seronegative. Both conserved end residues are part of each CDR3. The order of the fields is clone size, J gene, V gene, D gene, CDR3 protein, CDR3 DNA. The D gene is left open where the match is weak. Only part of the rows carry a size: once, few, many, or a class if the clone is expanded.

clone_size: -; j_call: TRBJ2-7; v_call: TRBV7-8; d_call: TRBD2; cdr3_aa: CASSSPGLDPEQYF; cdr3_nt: TGTGCCAGCAGCTCCCCCGGACTAGATCCCGAGCAGTACTTC
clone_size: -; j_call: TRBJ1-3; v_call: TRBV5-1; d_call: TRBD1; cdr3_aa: CASRLTAGTGGLKSGNTIYF; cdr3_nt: TGCGCCAGCAGACTTACGGCCGGGACAGGGGGCCTTAAATCTGGAAACACCATATATTTT
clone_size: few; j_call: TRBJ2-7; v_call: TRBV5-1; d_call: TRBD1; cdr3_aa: CASSLPAGTGAYEQYF; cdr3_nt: TGCGCCAGCAGCTTGCCAGCCGGGACAGGGGCCTACGAGCAGTACTTC
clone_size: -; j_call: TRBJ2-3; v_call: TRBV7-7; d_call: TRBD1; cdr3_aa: CASSLLGQGESDTQYF; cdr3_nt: TGTGCTAGCAGCTTACTGGGACAGGGGGAGTCAGATACGCAGTATTTT
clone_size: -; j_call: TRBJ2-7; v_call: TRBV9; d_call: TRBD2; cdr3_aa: CASSVGGGAYEQYF; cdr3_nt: TGTGCCAGCAGCGTAGGTGGGGGGGCCTACGAGCAGTACTTC
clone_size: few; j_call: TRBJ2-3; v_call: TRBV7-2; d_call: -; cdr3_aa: CASSFHGDTQYF; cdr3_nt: TGTGCCAGCAGCTTTCACGGAGATACGCAGTATTTT
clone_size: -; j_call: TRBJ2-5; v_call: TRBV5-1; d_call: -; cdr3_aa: CASKEISSQETQYF; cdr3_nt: TGCGCCAGCAAGGAGATTAGCTCCCAAGAGACCCAGTACTTC
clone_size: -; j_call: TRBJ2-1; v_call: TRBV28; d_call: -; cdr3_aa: CASRNQGPLYNEQFF; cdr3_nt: TGTGCCAGCAGGAACCAGGGCCCCCTCTACAATGAGCAGTTCTTC
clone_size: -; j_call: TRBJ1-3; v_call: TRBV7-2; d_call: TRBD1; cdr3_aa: CASSSGTVPFSGNTIYF; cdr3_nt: TGTGCCAGCAGCTCCGGGACAGTACCATTCTCTGGAAACACCATATATTTT
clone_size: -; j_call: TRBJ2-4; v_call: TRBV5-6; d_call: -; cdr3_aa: CASSLGAGGGIQYF; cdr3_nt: TGTGCCAGCAGCTTGGGTGCAGGGGGAGGCATTCAGTACTTC
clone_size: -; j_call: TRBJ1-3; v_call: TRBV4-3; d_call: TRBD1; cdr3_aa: CASSQETGASSGNTIYF; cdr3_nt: TGCGCCAGCAGCCAGGAGACAGGGGCTAGCTCTGGAAACACCATATATTTT
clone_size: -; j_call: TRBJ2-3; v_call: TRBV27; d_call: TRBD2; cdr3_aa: CASSFSTSGRSDTQYF; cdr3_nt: TGTGCCAGCAGTTTTTCTACTAGCGGGAGGTCAGATACGCAGTATTTT
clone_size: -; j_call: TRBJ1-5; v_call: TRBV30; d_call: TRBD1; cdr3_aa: CAGGTGSNQPQHF; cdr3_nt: TGTGCCGGAGGGACAGGGAGCAATCAGCCCCAGCATTTT
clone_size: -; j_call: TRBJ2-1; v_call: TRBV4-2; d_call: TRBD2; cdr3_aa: CASSLWTGGGEQFF; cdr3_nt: TGTGCCAGCAGCCTCTGGACGGGAGGGGGGGAGCAGTTCTTC
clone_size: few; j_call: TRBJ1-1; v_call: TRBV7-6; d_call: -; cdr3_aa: CASSLGGAEAFF; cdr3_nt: TGTGCCAGCAGCTTAGGCGGAGCTGAAGCTTTCTTT
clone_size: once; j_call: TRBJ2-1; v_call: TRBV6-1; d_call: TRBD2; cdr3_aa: CASSDGRRSGVYNEQFF; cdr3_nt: TGTGCCAGCAGTGATGGTCGGCGAAGCGGGGTGTACAATGAGCAGTTCTTC
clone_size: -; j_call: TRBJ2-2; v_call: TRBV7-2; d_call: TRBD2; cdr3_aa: CASSLERDWTGELFF; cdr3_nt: TGTGCCAGCAGCTTGGAGCGGGACTGGACCGGGGAGCTGTTTTTT
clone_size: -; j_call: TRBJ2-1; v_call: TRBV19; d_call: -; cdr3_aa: CASSPQRTTYNEQFF; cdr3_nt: TGTGCCAGTAGTCCCCAGCGGACTACCTACAATGAGCAGTTCTTC
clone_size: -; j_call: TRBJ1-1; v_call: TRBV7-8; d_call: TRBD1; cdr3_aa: CASSLRGQGNTEAFF; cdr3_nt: TGTGCCAGCAGCTTAAGGGGACAGGGGAACACTGAAGCTTTCTTT
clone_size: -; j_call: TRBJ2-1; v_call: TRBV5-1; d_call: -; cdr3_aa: CASSFGGLTYNEQFF; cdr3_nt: TGCGCCAGCAGCTTTGGAGGCCTGACCTACAATGAGCAGTTCTTC
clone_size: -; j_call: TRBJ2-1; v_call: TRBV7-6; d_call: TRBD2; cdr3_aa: CASSLELAVIYNEQFF; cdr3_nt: TGTGCCAGCAGCTTAGAACTAGCGGTGATCTACAATGAGCAGTTCTTC
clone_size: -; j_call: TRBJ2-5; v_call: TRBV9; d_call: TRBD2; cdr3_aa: CASSITSGQETQYF; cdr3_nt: TGTGCCAGCAGCATAACTAGCGGTCAAGAGACCCAGTACTTC
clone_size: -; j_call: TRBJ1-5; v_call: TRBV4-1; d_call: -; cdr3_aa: CASSQDPSQPQHF; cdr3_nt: TGCGCCAGCAGCCAAGATCCCAGTCAGCCCCAGCATTTT
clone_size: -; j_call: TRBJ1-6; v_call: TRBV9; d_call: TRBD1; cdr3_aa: CASSVGRGRNSPLHF; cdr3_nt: TGTGCCAGCAGCGTAGGCAGGGGGCGTAATTCACCCCTCCACTTT
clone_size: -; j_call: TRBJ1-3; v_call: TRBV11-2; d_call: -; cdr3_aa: CASSPREATPGNTIYF; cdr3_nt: TGTGCCAGCAGCCCGCGGGAAGCCACCCCTGGAAACACCATATATTTT
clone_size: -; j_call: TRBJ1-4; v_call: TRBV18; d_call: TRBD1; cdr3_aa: CASSPPGQGTEKLFF; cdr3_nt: TGTGCCAGCTCACCTCCGGGACAGGGGACTGAAAAACTGTTTTTT
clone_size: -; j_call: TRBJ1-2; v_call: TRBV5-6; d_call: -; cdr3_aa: CASSLFTNLYGYTF; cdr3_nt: TGTGCCAGCAGCTTGTTCACTAACCTCTATGGCTACACCTTC
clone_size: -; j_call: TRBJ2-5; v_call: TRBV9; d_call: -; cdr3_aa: CASSVAGDWKEAQYF; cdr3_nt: TGTGCCAGCAGCGTAGCTGGGGACTGGAAAGAGGCCCAGTACTTC
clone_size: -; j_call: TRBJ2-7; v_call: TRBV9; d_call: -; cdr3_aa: CASSVSTSPRYEQYF; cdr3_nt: TGTGCCAGCAGCGTTTCGACATCTCCCCGGTACGAGCAGTACTTC
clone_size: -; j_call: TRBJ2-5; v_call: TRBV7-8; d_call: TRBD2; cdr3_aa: CASSPQRGGEYQETQYF; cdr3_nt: TGTGCCAGCAGCCCGCAGCGGGGAGGGGAATACCAAGAGACCCAGTACTTC
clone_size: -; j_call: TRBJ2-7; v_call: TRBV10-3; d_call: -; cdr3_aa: CAISEGQTYEQYF; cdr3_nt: TGTGCCATCAGTGAGGGGCAGACCTACGAGCAGTACTTC
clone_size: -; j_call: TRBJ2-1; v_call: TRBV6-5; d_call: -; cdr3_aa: CASSSVMNGPYNEQFF; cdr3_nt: TGTGCCAGCAGTTCCGTGATGAATGGCCCCTACAATGAGCAGTTCTTC
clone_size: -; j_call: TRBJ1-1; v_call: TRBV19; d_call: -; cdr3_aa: CASSRSGTPNTEAFF; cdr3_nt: TGTGCCAGTAGTCGTTCCGGGACACCGAACACTGAAGCTTTCTTT
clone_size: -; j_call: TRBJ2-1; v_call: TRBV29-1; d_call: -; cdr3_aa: CSVGLGFSEQFF; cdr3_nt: TGCAGCGTTGGACTAGGTTTCAGTGAGCAGTTCTTC
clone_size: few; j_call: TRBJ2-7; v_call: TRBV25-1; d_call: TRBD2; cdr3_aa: CASSDRREVASGEYEQYF; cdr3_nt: TGTGCCAGCAGTGATAGGAGGGAAGTGGCTAGCGGAGAATACGAGCAGTACTTC
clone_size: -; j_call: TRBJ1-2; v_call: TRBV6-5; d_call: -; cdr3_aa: CASSAPRSMSYGYTF; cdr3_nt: TGTGCCAGCAGTGCGCCCCGGTCTATGAGCTATGGCTACACCTTC
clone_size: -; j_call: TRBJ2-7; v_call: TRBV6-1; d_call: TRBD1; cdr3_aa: CASSITGAGDEQYF; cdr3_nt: TGTGCCAGCAGTATTACAGGGGCTGGGGACGAGCAGTACTTC
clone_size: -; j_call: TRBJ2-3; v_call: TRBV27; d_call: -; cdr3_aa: CASAIAAIVTDTQYF; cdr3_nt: TGTGCCAGCGCTATAGCGGCTATCGTCACAGATACGCAGTATTTT
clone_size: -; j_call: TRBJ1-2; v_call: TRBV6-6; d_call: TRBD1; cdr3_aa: CASSPGQGNYGYTF; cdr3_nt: TGTGCCAGCAGCCCGGGACAGGGGAACTATGGCTACACCTTC
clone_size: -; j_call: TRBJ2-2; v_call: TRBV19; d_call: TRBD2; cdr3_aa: CASSIDLLSGRGELFF; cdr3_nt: TGTGCCAGTAGTATAGACCTCCTTAGCGGGAGAGGGGAGCTGTTTTTT
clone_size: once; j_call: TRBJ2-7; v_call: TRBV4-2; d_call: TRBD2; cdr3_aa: CASSHPPGLAVSEPYEQYF; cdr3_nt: TGTGCCAGCAGCCATCCGCCGGGACTAGCGGTGTCAGAACCTTACGAGCAGTACTTC
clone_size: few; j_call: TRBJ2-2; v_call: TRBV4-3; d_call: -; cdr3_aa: CASSYRTENTGELFF; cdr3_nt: TGCGCCAGCAGCTACCGGACAGAGAACACCGGGGAGCTGTTTTTT
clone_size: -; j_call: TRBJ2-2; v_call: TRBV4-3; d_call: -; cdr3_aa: CASSHELAQGGELFF; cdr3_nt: TGCGCCAGCAGCCACGAGCTAGCGCAGGGCGGGGAGCTGTTTTTT
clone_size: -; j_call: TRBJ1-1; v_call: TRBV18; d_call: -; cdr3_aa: CASPRGGATEAFF; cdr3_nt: TGTGCCAGCCCGAGGGGGGGGGCCACTGAAGCTTTCTTT
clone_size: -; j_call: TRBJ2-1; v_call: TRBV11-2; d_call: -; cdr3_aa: CASSGGRGAYNEQFF; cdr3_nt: TGTGCCAGCAGTGGTGGTCGCGGGGCCTACAATGAGCAGTTCTTC
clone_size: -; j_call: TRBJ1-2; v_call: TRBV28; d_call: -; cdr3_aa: CASRSGQGLYGYTF; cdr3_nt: TGTGCCAGCAGGAGTGGACAAGGCCTCTATGGCTACACCTTC
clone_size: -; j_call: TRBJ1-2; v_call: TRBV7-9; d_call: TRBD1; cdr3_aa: CASSLGDRGYGYTF; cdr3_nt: TGTGCCAGCAGCTTAGGGGACAGGGGCTATGGCTACACCTTC
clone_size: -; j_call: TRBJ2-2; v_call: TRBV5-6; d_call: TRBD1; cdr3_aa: CASSSNRQGRTGELFF; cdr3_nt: TGTGCCAGCAGCTCTAATAGACAGGGTCGGACCGGGGAGCTGTTTTTT